This T cell receptor (beta chain) originates from a study of blood T cell repertoires in COVID-19 (dated by TCRdb to about 2020). About the investigation overall: Samples covering the acute and convalescent phases of COVID-19 were provided by collaborators in the United States, Italy and Spain. The repertoires were released in a freely available public database intended as a resource for research on the immune response to SARS-CoV-2. Where HLA class I and class II types were available, the types were taken from metadata supplied by the sample provider, not from assay-based typing. The material from the prospective study consisted of cDNA or gDNA derived from T cells, B-cell-depleted T cells, or PBMCs. Nearly every sample came with metadata listing a de-identified subject ID, COVID-19 status, age in years and sex. Deeply sampled blood TCRbeta repertoires from subjects exposed to, actively infected with, or recovered from COVID-19 were included in the dataset. The samples were drawn from two sources: the first 160 participants of the ongoing ImmuneRACE study, and 950 to 1,500 subjects contributed by 6 global collaborators. The study at large found these results: Clinical and demographic metadata were provided uncurated, with the amount varying by source and participant.

TCRbeta CDR3 regions were amplified from genomic DNA using the immunoSEQ Assay, a bias-controlled multiplex PCR. The original pipeline was this. The number of nucleated cells in each sample was estimated by amplification of reference gene primers within the assay. Sequence reads were collapsed and filtered to measure the absolute abundance of every unique TCRbeta CDR3 rearrangement. For each sample, productive Simpson clonality was calculated as the square root of Simpson's diversity index over productive rearrangements. TCRdb provides this immuneACCESS table in a form limited to in-frame rearrangements. Some clones are lacking; in checked studies, under half of them reflect an unresolved V gene, and why the rest are absent is not known. Clone size and V and J calls were adopted from that table, with D and trimming inferred from the DNA. The sample table contains 250,000 to 350,000 clones; only one count was recorded for 88% of them. The biggest ten clones account for around 0.92% of the sample.

The CDR3 goes from the cysteine to the phenylalanine over 15 residues. This entry keeps only the CDR3 DNA: 45 bases, framed from base 1. V sheds 3 bases and J sheds 2 bases, leaving 12 bases between their ends. For CDR1 and CDR2, the germline V gene (reference sequence) lists MNHEY and SMNVEV. Participants in the prospective study were enrolled through a virtual design, were aged about 18 to 90 years, and lived in approximately 24 United States geographic areas. To assign participants to cohorts, the prospective study relied on clinical history that participants themselves reported in a screening survey and a study questionnaire. Recovered participants in ImmuneRACE Cohort 3 were defined as having two consecutive negative NP/OP PCR tests, clearance from a healthcare professional, or resolution of symptoms. Each participant in the prospective study had whole blood, serum and a nasopharyngeal or oropharyngeal swab collected by mobile phlebotomists. Additional blood draws and questionnaires over an approximately 2-month period could optionally be provided by prospective study participants. Before DNA extraction, prospective study blood samples were shipped either frozen or at room temperature.

A note on this clone: Its antigen remains undetermined. Base qualities are missing; no much larger clone stands one base away.

The sequencing sample was made of PBMCs or T cells enriched from blood (not recorded which). The sequence was obtained from a woman aged 25 to 45 who had recovered from COVID-19. The rearrangement joined TRBV27 to TRBJ2-3, with TRBD2 perhaps the D gene, on 7 matching bases. The CDR3 reads CASSFWGGATDTQYF. The nucleotide sequence reads as follows: TGTGCCAGCAGTTTCTGGGGGGGGGCCACAGATACGCAGTATTTT.